The rows below give T cell receptor beta chains drawn from one sample of a study of T cells in localized non-small cell lung cancer. Data came from immunoSEQ multiplex PCR; TCRdb stores just in-frame clones and leaves some out. The sample lists about 35,000 clones; around 90% were seen once. This sample comprised peripheral blood mononuclear cells, obtained before any cancer treatment. Receptor source: a female donor older than 55 with stage II lung adenocarcinoma. The CDR3 runs from the conserved cysteine through the conserved F or W. D genes are given only for firm matches. Rows may omit the clone size; those that give it use once, few, many or a size class.

D,V,J,size,CDR3,DNA
TRBD1,TRBV4-1,TRBJ1-6,.,CASSQGLRTGSNSPLHF,TGCGCCAGCAGCCAAGGATTAAGGACAGGGAGTAATTCACCCCTCCACTTT
TRBD1,TRBV10-3,TRBJ2-7,.,CAISDAPTGGNEQYF,TGTGCCATCAGTGACGCCCCGACAGGGGGCAACGAGCAGTACTTC
.,TRBV5-6,TRBJ2-1,.,CASSLRALSYNEQFF,TGTGCCAGCAGCCTCCGGGCCCTCTCCTACAATGAGCAGTTCTTC
TRBD2,TRBV6-1,TRBJ2-7,.,CASRSLAGAYEQYF,TGTGCCAGCAGGTCCCTAGCGGGGGCCTACGAGCAGTACTTC
TRBD1,TRBV5-6,TRBJ1-4,few,CASAREGSTGGRFEKLFF,TGTGCCAGCGCTCGCGAGGGTTCGACAGGGGGCAGATTTGAAAAACTGTTTTTT
TRBD1,TRBV13,TRBJ2-1,.,CASSLEDRGDEQFF,TGTGCCAGCAGCTTAGAGGACAGGGGGGATGAGCAGTTCTTC
TRBD2,TRBV27,TRBJ2-1,few,CASRIELAEYNEQFF,TGTGCCAGCAGAATCGAACTAGCGGAGTACAATGAGCAGTTCTTC
.,TRBV30,TRBJ2-7,.,CAWSVKGAYEQYF,TGTGCCTGGAGTGTTAAGGGGGCCTACGAGCAGTACTTC
TRBD1,TRBV29-1,TRBJ2-1,few,CSALTGDEQFF,TGCAGCGCCTTGACAGGGGACGAGCAGTTCTTC
.,TRBV28,TRBJ1-1,.,CASSTSSTEAFF,TGTGCCAGCAGCACATCCAGCACTGAAGCTTTCTTT
.,TRBV4-2,TRBJ1-3,.,CASSQDIGDFSGNTIYF,TGTGCCAGCAGCCAAGACATTGGGGATTTCTCTGGAAACACCATATATTTT
TRBD2,TRBV27,TRBJ2-1,.,CASSLGTSGGYNEQFF,TGTGCCAGCAGTTTGGGGACTAGCGGGGGCTACAATGAGCAGTTCTTC
.,TRBV6-6,TRBJ1-1,.,CASSYSKGESEAFF,TGTGCCAGCAGTTACTCGAAGGGGGAAAGCGAAGCTTTCTTT
TRBD1,TRBV5-6,TRBJ2-7,.,CASSFLTGGYEQYF,TGTGCCAGCAGCTTCTTGACAGGGGGCTACGAGCAGTACTTC
TRBD1,TRBV11-1,TRBJ1-5,.,CASSRDRGPEQPQHF,TGTGCCAGCAGCCGGGACAGGGGGCCCGAGCAGCCCCAGCATTTT
TRBD2,TRBV29-1,TRBJ2-3,.,CSVDIAGGDTQYF,TGCAGCGTTGATATCGCGGGAGGGGATACGCAGTATTTT
.,TRBV11-2,TRBJ1-1,.,CASSLDLRGSAFF,TGTGCCAGCAGCTTAGATTTGAGGGGATCGGCTTTCTTT
TRBD1,TRBV9,TRBJ1-4,once,CASSVDQGAGNEKLFF,TGTGCCAGCAGCGTAGATCAGGGGGCCGGTAATGAAAAACTGTTTTTT
TRBD1,TRBV5-6,TRBJ1-2,.,CASTLGQNYGYTF,TGTGCCAGCACCTTGGGACAGAACTATGGCTACACCTTC
.,TRBV10-3,TRBJ2-1,.,CAISESRPGQPFF,TGTGCCATCAGTGAGTCGAGACCAGGACAGCCGTTCTTC
.,TRBV5-1,TRBJ2-1,.,CASSLGGLGNEQFF,TGCGCCAGCAGCTTGGGGGGTCTAGGGAATGAGCAGTTCTTC
.,TRBV2,TRBJ1-1,.,CASRDLRQLNTEAFF,TGTGCCAGCAGGGACCTGCGACAGTTGAACACTGAAGCTTTCTTT
.,TRBV7-3,TRBJ2-3,.,CASSPPGEDTQYF,TGTGCCAGCAGCCCACCAGGGGAAGATACGCAGTATTTT
.,TRBV7-9,TRBJ2-5,.,CASSPPGLQETQYF,TGTGCCAGCAGCCCCCCAGGGCTCCAAGAGACCCAGTACTTC
.,TRBV19,TRBJ1-2,.,CASSTSDSTGPAYGYTF,TGTGCCAGTAGTACCTCTGACAGCACTGGTCCTGCTTATGGCTACACCTTC
.,TRBV6-5,TRBJ2-1,.,CASSYPSVDEQFF,TGTGCCAGCAGTTACCCTAGCGTGGATGAGCAGTTCTTC
.,TRBV5-1,TRBJ2-5,.,CASSFETQYF,TGCGCCAGCAGCTTCGAGACCCAGTACTTC
.,TRBV5-1,TRBJ2-5,.,CASSGTGSEETQYF,TGCGCCAGCAGCGGTACAGGGTCGGAAGAGACCCAGTACTTC
.,TRBV5-6,TRBJ2-7,.,CASSPVSGQVYEQYF,TGTGCCAGCAGCCCCGTATCGGGACAAGTCTACGAGCAGTACTTC
.,TRBV15,TRBJ1-5,.,CATSRSLGQGGNQPQHF,TGTGCCACCAGCAGGAGCCTGGGGCAGGGCGGAAATCAGCCCCAGCATTTT
.,TRBV7-2,TRBJ2-1,.,CASSLPGPNEQFF,TGTGCCAGCAGCCTTCCGGGGCCCAATGAGCAGTTCTTC
TRBD1,TRBV7-8,TRBJ2-6,.,CASSLTGQARSGANVLTF,TGTGCCAGCAGCTTAACGGGACAGGCCCGCTCTGGGGCCAACGTCCTGACTTTC
.,TRBV6-4,TRBJ2-2,.,CASSPYAGGELFF,TGTGCCAGCAGTCCGTATGCTGGCGGGGAGCTGTTTTTT
TRBD1,TRBV6-1,TRBJ1-1,.,CASSEDRGRTEAFF,TGTGCTAGCAGTGAGGACAGGGGGAGGACTGAAGCTTTCTTT
TRBD1,TRBV7-2,TRBJ2-7,.,CASSPGQAAYEQYF,TGTGCCAGCAGCCCGGGACAGGCCGCCTACGAGCAGTACTTC
TRBD1,TRBV5-4,TRBJ2-7,.,CASSLDLGQGADEQYF,TGTGCCAGCAGCTTGGACCTAGGACAGGGGGCGGATGAGCAGTACTTC
TRBD2,TRBV4-3,TRBJ2-1,.,CASSQVSGSIYNEQFF,TGCGCCAGCAGCCAGGTTAGCGGGAGCATCTACAATGAGCAGTTCTTC
TRBD1,TRBV19,TRBJ1-6,.,CASSTMTGTNSPLHF,TGTGCCAGTAGTACGATGACAGGGACCAATTCACCCCTCCACTTT
TRBD1,TRBV18,TRBJ1-2,.,CASSNLAGDSFNYGYTF,TGTGCCAGCTCAAACTTGGCTGGGGACAGTTTCAACTATGGCTACACCTTC
.,TRBV7-9,TRBJ1-4,once,CASSSKRGRFEKLFF,TGTGCCAGCAGCTCCAAAAGAGGCCGTTTTGAAAAACTGTTTTTT
.,TRBV7-2,TRBJ2-1,.,CASSLRPGSTYNEQFF,TGTGCCAGCAGTCTCCGCCCAGGGAGTACCTACAATGAGCAGTTCTTC
TRBD2,TRBV5-8,TRBJ2-2,.,CASSFFNGEGLPGELFF,TGTGCCAGCAGCTTTTTCAACGGGGAGGGGCTTCCCGGGGAGCTGTTTTTT
TRBD1,TRBV6-6,TRBJ2-7,.,CASRGRQGPYEQYF,TGTGCCAGCAGGGGCAGACAGGGGCCCTACGAGCAGTACTTC
TRBD2,TRBV4-3,TRBJ2-7,.,CASSLGTSGIYEQYF,TGCGCCAGCAGCCTCGGGACTAGCGGGATCTACGAGCAGTACTTC
.,TRBV5-6,TRBJ1-1,.,CASTSWGGMNTEAFF,TGTGCCAGCACCTCCTGGGGCGGGATGAACACTGAAGCTTTCTTT
TRBD2,TRBV7-8,TRBJ2-5,.,CASSLDGGNQETQYF,TGTGCCAGCAGCTTAGACGGGGGGAACCAAGAGACCCAGTACTTC
TRBD1,TRBV28,TRBJ1-1,.,CASSLSQSGQGGLRIF,TGTGCCAGCAGTTTATCCCAATCCGGACAGGGGGGTCTCCGCATCTTT
.,TRBV19,TRBJ1-5,.,CASTRWGSQPQHF,TGTGCCAGTACCCGTTGGGGGAGTCAGCCCCAGCATTTT